The 32 T cell receptor beta chains below all came from one sample that was sequenced in a study of CD8 T cells in ankylosing spondylitis. Study conclusions and caveats: Roughly eight highly homologous variants made up a TCR beta motif that seemed to typify ankylosing spondylitis blood.

TCRdb passed the 5' RACE reads through MiXCR, listing each CDR3 protein once. The table has 400,000 to 450,000 distinct CDR3 sequences, roughly 15% seen once. For these TCRs, the target antigens are not known. Sequencing was done on a sample of blood, either unsorted or a sorted T cell fraction (not recorded which). These receptors originate from a male donor with ankylosing spondylitis.

The chain is built from TRBV12-3 or TRBV12-4 and TRBJ2-5; D remains ambiguous. CDR3 size: 12 residues. The V gene lost 7 bases and the J gene lost 8 bases, with 14 bases spanning the gap. The CDR3: CASTQKGGTQYF. In nucleotides, the CDR3 is TGTGCCAGCACTCAGAAGGGTGGAACCCAGTACTTC.

This clonotype has a handful of counts. This rearrangement joins TRBV2 to TRBJ1-5; 7 bases map to TRBD1. The germline V gene has CDR1 SNHLY and CDR2 FYNNEI. The CDR3 has 15 amino acids. J gave up 0 bases and V 5 bases, and 4 bases lay outside the gene matches. The CDR3 region is CASSYDRDSNQPQHF. The CDR3 coding sequence is TGTGCCAGCAGTTACGACAGGGATAGCAATCAGCCCCAGCATTTT.

V and J are TRBV2 and TRBJ1-5; no firm D call. CDR1 and CDR2 (germline): SNHLY, FYNNEI. V was trimmed by 7 bases and J by 0 bases, leaving 7 bases between them. This CDR3 contains 13 residues. This CDR3 reads CASTQYSNQPQHF. CDR3 DNA: TGTGCCAGCACCCAGTATAGCAATCAGCCCCAGCATTTT.

V and J are TRBV7-7 and TRBJ2-1, with D perhaps being TRBD1 or TRBD2 (5 bases each). Germline lookup yields CDR1 SSHAT and CDR2 FNYEAQ (reference sequence). This CDR3 has 16 amino acids. V lost 5 bases to trimming and J lost 9 bases, with 23 bases between them. The CDR3 region is CASSPTGTQSVREQFF. The CDR3, as DNA: TGTGCCAGCAGCCCCACCGGGACCCAGAGTGTACGTGAGCAGTTCTTC.

This clonotype was seen only a few times. The DNA of the CDR3 is TGCAGCACCCTGACAGGCCCAAACACTGAAGCTTTCTTT. Protein sequence: CSTLTGPNTEAFF. The J gene is TRBJ1-1, the V gene TRBV29-1, with D possibly matching TRBD1 (6 bases). V lost 8 bases and J lost 2, with 15 bases in between. Germline values: CDR1 SQVTM, CDR2 ANQGSEA. CDR3 size: 13 residues.

In its sample, this clonotype was seen many times. The chain links TRBV29-1 to TRBJ2-1; no reliable D call. V was trimmed by 4 bases and J by 8 bases, leaving 9 bases between them. Germline-derived CDR1 and CDR2 are SQVTM and ANQGSEA. This CDR3 is built from 11 residues. CDR3 region: CSVALRDEQFF. CDR3 nucleotide sequence: TGCAGCGTTGCACTACGGGATGAGCAGTTCTTC.

This clonotype was detected ten times or more. The chain has TRBV20-1 and TRBJ1-2, with D possibly matching TRBD1 (5 bases). Germline-derived CDR1 and CDR2 are DFQATT and SNEGSKA (reference sequence). This CDR3 is 13 amino acids long. Trimming cost V 3 bases and J 0 bases, with 8 bases left between them. CDR3 nucleotides: TGCAGTGCTAGGGGGCCAGCTAACTATGGCTACACCTTC. Its translation: CSARGPANYGYTF.

This clonotype was counted between two and nine times. The CDR3 sequence is CSARVSGLALSYEQYF. The DNA of the CDR3 is TGCAGTGCTAGAGTTTCGGGACTCGCCCTTTCCTACGAGCAGTACTTC. The chain carries TRBV20-1 and TRBJ2-7; perhaps TRBD2 as D (6 bases). The CDR3 length is 16 residues. V was trimmed by 1 base and J by 1 base, leaving 17 bases between them. Germline assignment: CDR1 DFQATT and CDR2 SNEGSKA (reference sequence).

The genes are TRBV20-1 and TRBJ2-7; 9 nucleotides line up with TRBD2. Germline CDR1 is DFQATT and CDR2 is SNEGSKA (reference sequence). With 0 bases clipped from V and 0 bases from J, the junction kept 9 bases outside the gene matches. The CDR3 is made up of 17 amino acids. This CDR3 reads CSARDHLEREVSYEQYF. DNA of the CDR3: TGCAGTGCTAGAGACCACTTGGAGCGGGAGGTCTCCTACGAGCAGTACTTC.

This clonotype was seen ten or more times. V is TRBV7-9 and J is TRBJ1-3, with 7 bases that match TRBD1. Trimming cost V 3 bases and J 0 bases; bases outside gene matches: 5. This CDR3 spans 16 amino acids. Germline-derived CDR1 and CDR2 are SEHNR and FQNEAQ (reference sequence). Written as DNA, the CDR3 is TGTGCCAGCAGCTTGGGACAGCCTCTCTCTGGAAACACCATATATTTT. Encoded protein: CASSLGQPLSGNTIYF.

This clonotype was picked up a small number of times. The chain has TRBV15 and TRBJ2-5; 7 bases are shared with TRBD1. The V gene's germline CDR1 is LNHNV and CDR2 YYDKDF (reference sequence). The junction had 6 bases not matched to a gene; V was cut back by 0 bases and J by 2 bases. The CDR3 runs 16 residues. The CDR3 region is CATSRDRRGTQETQYF. DNA of the CDR3: TGTGCCACCAGCAGAGATCGCAGGGGGACACAAGAGACCCAGTACTTC.

The chain is built from TRBV4-1 and TRBJ1-1; maybe TRBD1 (6 bases). The CDR3 runs 13 residues. The V end was cut by 5 bases, the J end by 7 bases, with 14 bases between. The germline V gene encodes CDR1 MGHRA and CDR2 YSYEKL. The CDR3, as DNA: TGCGCCAGCAGCGGCGGGGGGCGCGGTGAAGCTTTCTTT. Its protein product is CASSGGGRGEAFF.

The chain recombines TRBV28 with TRBJ2-1, with a possible D match to TRBD2 (5 bases). Per the germline V gene, CDR1 is MDHEN and CDR2 is SYDVKM. V was cut by 2 bases and J by 10 bases, with 9 bases left in between. This CDR3 comprises 12 residues. CDR3 sequence (DNA): TGTGCCAGCAGTTTAAGAGGGAAGGAGCAGTTCTTC. Amino acid sequence: CASSLRGKEQFF.

The chain employs TRBV29-1 and TRBJ2-7; D may be TRBD2 (7 bases). Germline assignment: CDR1 SQVTM and CDR2 ANQGSEA. The CDR3 covers 13 residues. V lost 3 bases, J lost 5 bases, and 14 bases lay in between. The CDR3 loop is CSVDRGASDEQYF. In DNA form, the CDR3 reads TGCAGCGTTGACCGGGGGGCGAGCGACGAGCAGTACTTC.

There are a few counts of this clonotype. V is TRBV6-2 or TRBV6-3 and J is TRBJ2-3, with D perhaps matching TRBD2 (6 bases). The CDR3 consists of 17 residues. Trimming removed 3 bases at V and 0 bases at J, with 16 bases between. Germline CDR1 MNHEY, CDR2 SVGEGT. CDR3 residues: CASSYPSGLASTDTQYF. The CDR3 DNA reads TGTGCCAGCAGTTATCCCTCGGGACTGGCGAGCACAGATACGCAGTATTTT.

This clonotype was seen a few times. The chain carries TRBV4-2 and TRBJ1-3; 7 bases map to TRBD1. Germline CDR1 reads LGHNA; CDR2 reads YNFKEQ. This CDR3 has 16 amino acids. V lost 3 bases, J lost 0 bases, and 5 bases stayed unmatched. The CDR3 sequence: CASSQGQRSSGNTIYF. In DNA form, the CDR3 reads TGTGCCAGCAGCCAGGGACAGAGGAGCTCTGGAAACACCATATATTTT.

CDR3 residues: CASSYLRGRYEQYF. CDR3 DNA sequence: TGTGCCAGCAGTTATCTGCGCGGGAGATACGAGCAGTACTTC. This chain joins TRBV28 and TRBJ2-7, with 7 bases identical to TRBD2. CDR1 is MDHEN, CDR2 SYDVKM, per germline. J was trimmed by 4 bases and V by 4 bases; bases with no gene match: 7. The CDR3 sequence is 14 residues long. The full variable domain, with the rest looked up from reference TRBV28 and TRBJ2-7, is DVKVTQSSRYLVKRTGEKVFLECVQDMDHENMFWYRQDPGLGLRLIYFSYDVKMKEKGDIPEGYSVSREKKERFSLILESASTNQTSMYLCASSYLRGRYEQYFGPGTRLTVT.

This rearrangement joins TRBV20-1 to TRBJ2-2; weak D call: TRBD2 (6 bases). The length of the CDR3 is 14 residues. V lost 6 bases, J lost 8 bases, and 19 bases lay in between. Germline V gene sequence: CDR1 DFQATT, CDR2 SNEGSKA (reference sequence). Here the CDR3 reads CSATGLRAMGELFF. The CDR3 bases are TGCAGTGCAACGGGACTCCGGGCAATGGGGGAGCTGTTTTTT.

The chain joins TRBV20-1 to TRBJ1-2, with 12 bases fitting TRBD1. From germline, CDR1 is DFQATT and CDR2 SNEGSKA (reference sequence). The trim removed 5 bases at V and 6 bases at J, leaving 4 bases unmatched. The CDR3 covers 13 residues. The CDR3, as DNA: TGCAGTGCTGGGACAGGGGGCTCCCATGGCTACACCTTC. Protein product: CSAGTGGSHGYTF.

This clonotype has a handful of counts. This chain links TRBV9 with TRBJ2-3, with no clear D. In germline, CDR1 is SGDLS, CDR2 YYNGEE. The CDR3 totals 12 residues. V dropped 0 bases and J dropped 4 bases, with 3 bases sitting between them. The CDR3 DNA follows: TGTGCCAGCAGCGTAGAATCAGATACGCAGTATTTT. It specifies CASSVESDTQYF.

The rearrangement links TRBV6-5 to TRBJ1-3; unclear D gene. The CDR3 has 14 amino acids. Deletions cut 2 bases from V and 4 bases from J, with 9 bases between. Germline V gene lookup returns CDR1 MNHEY and CDR2 SVGAGI. The CDR3 bases are TGTGCCAGCAGTTACGTGGGGTCGGGAAACACCATATATTTT. Protein: CASSYVGSGNTIYF.

This clonotype occurred a few times. The CDR3 DNA follows: TGTGCCACCAGTGATAGGGGGGCTAGCGGGCTTTCCTACAATGAGCAGTTCTTC. This codes for CATSDRGASGLSYNEQFF. This rearrangement joins TRBV24-1 to TRBJ2-1; 8 positions match TRBD2. Trimming at V came to 3 bases and at J to 1 base, leaving 10 bases not matched to a gene. The CDR3 is 18 residues long. CDR1 is KGHDR, CDR2 SFDVKD, per germline.

This clonotype was detected ten times or more. The chain recombines TRBV12-3 or TRBV12-4 with TRBJ2-1; maybe TRBD2 (5 bases). The length of the CDR3 is 14 residues. The germline V and J ends were trimmed by 1 base and 5 bases, with 9 bases remaining between them. The CDR3 coding sequence is TGTGCCAGCAGTTTAGGGCTAGCCAACAATGAGCAGTTCTTC. Its translation is CASSLGLANNEQFF.

This clonotype has a handful of counts. V usage is TRBV20-1 and J usage is TRBJ1-5; D gene unclear. CDR1 and CDR2 from the germline V gene are DFQATT and SNEGSKA (reference sequence). V dropped 3 bases and J dropped 0 bases, with 12 bases sitting between them. This CDR3 has 15 amino acids. CDR3 protein: CSASRFVNSNQPQHF. The DNA for the CDR3 is TGCAGTGCTAGTCGGTTTGTGAATAGCAATCAGCCCCAGCATTTT.

This rearrangement joins TRBV5-5 to TRBJ1-6, with TRBD1 as a possible D gene (5 bases). V lost 3 bases, J lost 8 bases, and 12 bases lay in between. This CDR3 contains 14 residues. The V gene's germline CDR1 is SGHKS and CDR2 YYEKEE (reference sequence). CDR3 DNA: TGTGCCAGCAGCTCGCGGGGAGGGGATTCACCCCTCCACTTT. It yields the protein CASSSRGGDSPLHF.

This chain joins TRBV5-1 and TRBJ1-3, with D unclear. Germline CDR1 SGHRS, CDR2 YFSETQ. V was clipped by 0 bases and J by 0 bases, with 7 bases between them. The length of the CDR3 is 15 residues. In DNA, the CDR3 is TGCGCCAGCAGCTTGGCCCGGGGCTCTGGAAACACCATATATTTT. Translation gives CASSLARGSGNTIYF.

This clonotype has only a few counts. The chain is built from TRBV4-2 and TRBJ2-1, with D perhaps TRBD2 (5 bases). Deletions cut 2 bases from V and 11 bases from J, with 22 bases between. Looked up from germline, CDR1 is LGHNA and CDR2 is YNFKEQ. This CDR3 is built from 16 residues. The CDR3 spells CASSQPGLVMGRQQFF. CDR3 DNA: TGTGCCAGCAGCCAACCTGGACTGGTTATGGGTCGGCAGCAGTTCTTC.

This clonotype was seen repeatedly, ten times or more. The J gene is TRBJ1-3, the V gene TRBV12-3 or TRBV12-4; 12 bases agree with TRBD1. After removal of 4 bases from V and 4 bases from J, the junction contained 5 bases not matched to a gene. This CDR3 comprises 16 residues. CDR3 amino acids: CASSSWDRGPGNTIYF. The CDR3 nucleotides read TGTGCCAGCAGTTCCTGGGACAGGGGGCCAGGAAACACCATATATTTT.

The chain carries TRBV20-1 and TRBJ1-5, with D unclear. Trimming cost V 3 bases and J 0 bases, with 6 bases left between them. From germline, CDR1 is DFQATT and CDR2 SNEGSKA (reference sequence). The CDR3 runs 13 residues. CDR3 sequence reads: CSASTNSNQPQHF. CDR3 sequence (DNA): TGCAGTGCTAGCACCAATAGCAATCAGCCCCAGCATTTT.

The chain carries TRBV4-2 and TRBJ2-7; D is undetermined. CDR1 and CDR2 from the germline V gene are LGHNA and YNFKEQ. Trimming took 1 base from V and 9 from J, leaving 19 bases between them. The CDR3 totals 15 residues. The CDR3 sequence: CASSQALSRAGGQYF. The DNA for the CDR3 is TGTGCCAGCAGCCAAGCACTCAGTCGGGCCGGCGGGCAGTACTTC.

This clonotype has only a few counts. The chain links TRBV20-1 to TRBJ2-7; D remains unclear. This CDR3 is 15 amino acids long. From germline, CDR1 is DFQATT and CDR2 SNEGSKA (reference sequence). Between the trimmed V and J ends, which lost 6 bases and 0 bases, there was a span of 18 bases. CDR3 in amino acids: CSASIGTNPSYEQYF. CDR3 bases: TGCAGTGCGTCCATAGGTACCAACCCCTCCTACGAGCAGTACTTC.

The V and J genes are TRBV24-1 and TRBJ1-6; weak D call: TRBD1 (5 bases). The CDR3 is made up of 12 amino acids. The germline gives CDR1 KGHDR, CDR2 SFDVKD. Between the trimmed V and J ends, which lost 4 bases and 14 bases, there was a span of 11 bases. The CDR3 region is CATSETGLTLHF. The CDR3 nucleotides are TGTGCCACCAGTGAAACGGGACTGACCCTCCACTTT.